This T cell receptor (beta chain) is drawn from a study of blood T cell repertoires in COVID-19. About the study: Material from acute and convalescent COVID-19 was sourced from the United States, Italy and Spain. T cells, B-cell-depleted T cells, or PBMCs provided the cDNA or gDNA that served as material.

The V gene lost 0 bases and the J gene lost 7 bases, with 15 bases spanning the gap. Germline V CDR1 and CDR2: LGHNA, YSLEER. This CDR3 spans 16 amino acids. Clones were sequenced by immunoSEQ multiplex PCR, and TCRdb holds only the in-frame ones, with some missing. The sample comprises hundreds of thousands of clones, 90% of which are singletons, and about 15% rests with the top ten. This rearrangement joins TRBV4-3 to TRBJ1-4; tentatively, D is TRBD1 (5 bases). The material sequenced was PBMCs or T cells enriched from blood (not recorded which). This receptor was identified in a man aged 30 to 39 who had been exposed to COVID-19. The CDR3 loop reads CASSQDLVTVGEKLFF. CDR3 DNA sequence: TGCGCCAGCAGCCAAGATCTAGTGACAGTTGGTGAAAAACTGTTTTTT.